Listed below are T cell receptor beta chains from one sample, sequenced in a study of patients and donors after allogeneic stem cell transplantation. TCRdb analysed the RT-PCR reads with MiXCR anew, one entry per CDR3 protein. The sample contains over 150,000 distinct CDR3 sequences, 41% of which appear only once. Sequenced: blood, either unsorted or a sorted T cell fraction (not recorded which). The source is a human donor who was either an allogeneic HSCT recipient or a stem cell or donor lymphocyte infusion donor (not recorded which). It is not recorded whose cells these are; they may come from a transplant donor. The CDR3 runs from the conserved cysteine through the conserved F or W. The D gene is left open where the match is weak. Expanded clones get a size class; other rows say once, few or many, or leave the size out.

TRBJ2-7 TRBV5-1 NA NA CASSLVSNPGYYEQYF TGCGCCAGCAGCTTGGTCTCGAATCCTGGATACTACGAGCAGTACTTC
TRBJ1-2 TRBV29-1 NA TRBD1 CSVEGDRGLHGYTF TGCAGCGTTGAGGGGGACAGGGGGCTACATGGCTACACCTTC
TRBJ1-6 TRBV12-3/TRBV12-4 few NA CASRRDRNSPLHF TGTGCCAGCAGACGTGACAGGAATTCACCCCTCCACTTT
TRBJ1-3 TRBV12-3/TRBV12-4 NA NA CASSLEGYGNTIYF TGTGCCAGCAGTTTAGAAGGGTATGGAAACACCATATATTTT
TRBJ1-1 TRBV7-9 NA TRBD1 CASSSGQVITEAFF TGTGCCAGCAGCTCTGGACAGGTCATCACTGAAGCTTTCTTT
TRBJ1-1 TRBV7-3 many NA CASSLRMRTEAFF TGTGCCAGCAGCTTGAGAATGCGCACTGAAGCTTTCTTT
TRBJ2-2 TRBV12-3/TRBV12-4 NA TRBD2 CASTHPLAGPGELFF TGTGCCAGCACCCACCCCTTAGCGGGACCCGGGGAGCTGTTTTTT
TRBJ2-3 TRBV2 NA TRBD2 CASSHTSVKPPDTQYF TGTGCCAGCAGTCACACTAGCGTCAAGCCCCCAGATACGCAGTATTTT
TRBJ2-2 TRBV19 NA TRBD2 CASSSGTLTGELFF TGTGCCAGTAGCAGCGGGACCCTGACCGGGGAGCTGTTTTTT
TRBJ1-3 TRBV28 NA NA CASTPSTPAIRNTIYF TGTGCCAGCACTCCATCGACACCTGCAATAAGAAACACCATATATTTT
TRBJ2-1 TRBV6-2/TRBV6-3 few TRBD2 CASMWSGTDNEQFF TGTGCCAGCATGTGGAGCGGGACGGACAATGAGCAGTTCTTC
TRBJ1-3 TRBV7-2 many NA CASSLGGTGNTIYF TGTGCCAGCAGCTTAGGGGGAACTGGAAACACCATATATTTT
TRBJ2-4 TRBV20-1 NA NA CSARWQNIQYF TGCAGTGCTAGGTGGCAGAACATTCAGTACTTC
TRBJ1-1 TRBV12-3/TRBV12-4 few NA CASNWGSTEAFF TGTGCCAGCAATTGGGGATCCACTGAAGCTTTCTTT
TRBJ2-3 TRBV12-3/TRBV12-4 NA TRBD2 CASSKEREGDTQYF TGTGCCAGCAGTAAGGAGCGGGAGGGAGATACGCAGTATTTT
TRBJ2-1 TRBV5-1 few TRBD2 CASSSGLAGVNEQFF TGTGCCAGCAGCTCGGGACTAGCGGGAGTCAATGAGCAGTTCTTC
TRBJ2-7 TRBV30 NA NA CAWSPVGRAAYEQYF TGTGCCTGGAGCCCCGTCGGGCGGGCCGCCTACGAGCAGTACTTC
TRBJ2-1 TRBV27 NA NA CASSGSISSYNEQFF TGTGCCAGCAGTGGGAGTATAAGTTCCTACAATGAGCAGTTCTTC
TRBJ1-4 TRBV5-1 NA NA CASSWGGEKLFF TGCGCCAGCAGCTGGGGTGGTGAAAAACTGTTTTTT
TRBJ2-3 TRBV5-1 few NA CASSYGSTDTQYF TGCGCCAGCAGCTATGGAAGCACAGATACGCAGTATTTT
TRBJ2-2 TRBV5-5 NA NA CASSYGLLEPGTGELFF TGTGCCAGCAGCTACGGATTACTGGAACCCGGGACGGGGGAGCTGTTTTTT
TRBJ1-2 TRBV27 NA TRBD1 CASSLKVPTGGNGYTF TGTGCCAGCAGTTTAAAGGTCCCCACAGGGGGCAATGGCTACACCTTC
TRBJ2-7 TRBV5-8 NA NA CASSFQVSYEQYF TGTGCCAGCAGCTTTCAGGTTTCCTACGAGCAGTACTTC
TRBJ2-2 TRBV4-1 NA TRBD1 CASSQGQGIFTGELFF TGCGCCAGCAGTCAGGGACAGGGGATCTTCACCGGGGAGCTGTTTTTT
TRBJ1-1 TRBV14 few NA CASSLIRTELMNTEAFF TGTGCCAGCAGCTTAATTAGGACAGAATTAATGAACACTGAAGCTTTCTTT
TRBJ1-2 TRBV18 NA NA CASSPRDTTNYGYTF TGTGCCAGCTCACCCCGGGACACAACTAACTATGGCTACACCTTC
TRBJ1-6 TRBV7-8 few NA CASSPLRISYNSPLHF TGTGCCAGCAGCCCATTGCGAATCTCCTATAATTCACCCCTCCACTTT
TRBJ1-2 TRBV14 NA NA CASSQAQAATNYGYTF TGTGCCAGCAGCCAAGCACAGGCGGCGACTAACTATGGCTACACCTTC
TRBJ2-7 TRBV13 few TRBD2 CASSDGLAVSYEQYF TGTGCCAGCAGCGATGGACTAGCGGTCTCCTACGAGCAGTACTTC
TRBJ1-1 TRBV4-1 NA NA CASSHDSEAFF TGCGCCAGCAGCCATGATAGTGAAGCTTTCTTT
TRBJ2-7 TRBV25-1 few TRBD2 CASSEPTIAGSYEQYF TGTGCCAGCAGTGAGCCAACAATAGCGGGAAGCTACGAGCAGTACTTC
TRBJ1-2 TRBV6-2/TRBV6-3 few NA CASRDPKTHGYTF TGTGCCAGCAGGGACCCGAAAACCCATGGCTACACCTTC
TRBJ1-2 TRBV15 NA NA CATSSDHYNPIYGYTF TGTGCCACCAGCTCCGATCATTACAATCCCATTTATGGCTACACCTTC
TRBJ2-1 TRBV5-1 few NA CASSLVRPPIGGNEQFF TGCGCCAGCAGCTTGGTGCGACCCCCCATTGGCGGCAATGAGCAGTTCTTC
TRBJ2-1 TRBV4-3 once NA CASSQEAYRDSREQFF TGCGCCAGCAGCCAAGAAGCCTACCGGGACTCCCGCGAGCAGTTCTTC
TRBJ2-3 TRBV27 few NA CASSLGAREGDTQYF TGTGCCAGCAGTTTAGGGGCAAGGGAAGGAGATACGCAGTATTTT
TRBJ1-1 TRBV24-1 NA TRBD1 CATSDRTGREAFF TGTGCCACCAGTGACAGGACAGGGAGAGAAGCTTTCTTT
TRBJ1-3 TRBV5-6 NA NA CASSYFADPTRSGNTIYF TGTGCCAGCAGCTATTTCGCCGACCCTACCAGGTCTGGAAACACCATATATTTT
TRBJ1-2 TRBV12-3/TRBV12-4 few NA CASSFSANDGYTF TGTGCCAGCAGTTTTTCTGCTAATGATGGCTACACCTTC
TRBJ1-1 TRBV4-3 NA NA CASSQADLNTEAFF TGCGCCAGCAGCCAGGCAGACCTGAACACTGAAGCTTTCTTT
TRBJ2-3 TRBV15 NA TRBD2 CATSRGSGGDTDTQYF TGCGCCACCAGCAGAGGTAGCGGGGGGGACACAGATACGCAGTATTTT
TRBJ1-1 TRBV6-4 NA NA CASSDSIGTAFF TGTGCCAGCAGTGACTCGATAGGGACAGCTTTCTTT
TRBJ1-4 TRBV7-8 NA NA CASSSTEGTEKLFF TGTGCCAGCAGCTCCACGGAGGGGACTGAAAAACTGTTTTTT
TRBJ1-2 TRBV28 NA NA CASSRPVIVMGDYGYTF TGTGCCAGCAGCCGCCCGGTGATCGTAATGGGCGACTATGGCTACACCTTC
TRBJ1-2 TRBV28 NA NA CASSLSRGTYGYTF TGTGCCAGCAGTTTGTCCCGGGGAACCTATGGCTACACCTTC
TRBJ2-2 TRBV24-1 NA NA CATSDLRAGELFF TGTGCCACCAGTGATTTACGGGCCGGGGAGCTGTTTTTT
TRBJ2-1 TRBV9 once NA CASSVGPDSYNEQFF TGTGCCAGCAGCGTAGGTCCGGACTCCTACAATGAGCAGTTCTTC
TRBJ1-4 TRBV9 NA TRBD1 CASSVDPTGGGEKLFF TGTGCCAGCAGCGTAGACCCAACAGGGGGCGGTGAAAAACTGTTTTTT